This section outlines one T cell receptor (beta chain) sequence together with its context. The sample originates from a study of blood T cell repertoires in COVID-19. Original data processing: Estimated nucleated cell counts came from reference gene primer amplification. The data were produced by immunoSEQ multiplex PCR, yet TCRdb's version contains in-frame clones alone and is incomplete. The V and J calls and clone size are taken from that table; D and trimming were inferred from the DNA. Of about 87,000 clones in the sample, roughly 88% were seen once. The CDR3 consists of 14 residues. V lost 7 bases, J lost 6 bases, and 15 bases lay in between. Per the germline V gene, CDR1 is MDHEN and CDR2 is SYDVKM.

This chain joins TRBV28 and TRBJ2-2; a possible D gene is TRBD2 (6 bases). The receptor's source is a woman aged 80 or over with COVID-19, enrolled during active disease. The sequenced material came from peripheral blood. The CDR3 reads CASIQAGVPGELFF. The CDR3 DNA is TGTGCCAGCATTCAAGCGGGCGTTCCCGGGGAGCTGTTTTTT.